This T cell receptor (beta chain) was retrieved from a study of radiotherapy plus CTLA-4 blockade in lung cancer. Clones were read by immunoSEQ multiplex PCR, and TCRdb kept only the in-frame ones, dropping some. This sample has some 46,000 clones, with roughly three quarters found just once. This clonotype originated in a human donor with non-small cell lung cancer whose response to radiotherapy plus ipilimumab could not be evaluated. The sequences come from peripheral blood, collected from a patient treated with radiotherapy plus ipilimumab.

The CDR3, as DNA: TGTGCCAGCAGTCTTACTAGCGGGGGGCTCTACGAGCAGTACTTC. Translation gives CASSLTSGGLYEQYF. This chain uses TRBV6-1 with TRBJ2-7; 12 nucleotides match TRBD2. Germline loops: CDR1 MNHNS, CDR2 SASEGT. This CDR3 comprises 15 residues. With V trimmed by 5 bases and J by 3 bases, 5 bases remained unmatched.